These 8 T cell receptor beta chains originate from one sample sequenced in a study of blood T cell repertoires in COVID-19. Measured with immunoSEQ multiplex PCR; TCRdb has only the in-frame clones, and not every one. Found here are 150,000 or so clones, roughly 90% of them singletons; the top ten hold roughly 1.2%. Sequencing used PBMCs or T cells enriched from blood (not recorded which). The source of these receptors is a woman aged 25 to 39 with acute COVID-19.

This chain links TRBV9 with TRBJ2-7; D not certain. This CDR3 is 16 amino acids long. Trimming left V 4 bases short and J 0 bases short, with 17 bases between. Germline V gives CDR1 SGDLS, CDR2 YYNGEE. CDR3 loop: CASSPRHDLSSYEQYF. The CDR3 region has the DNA TGTGCCAGCAGCCCCCGCCATGATCTTAGCTCCTACGAGCAGTACTTC.

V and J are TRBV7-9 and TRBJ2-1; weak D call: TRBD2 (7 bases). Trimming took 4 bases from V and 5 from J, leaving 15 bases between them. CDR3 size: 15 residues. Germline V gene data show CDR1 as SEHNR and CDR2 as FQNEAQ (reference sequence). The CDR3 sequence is CASSSQEGGHNEQFF. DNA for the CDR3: TGTGCCAGCAGCTCCCAGGAGGGGGGGCACAATGAGCAGTTCTTC.

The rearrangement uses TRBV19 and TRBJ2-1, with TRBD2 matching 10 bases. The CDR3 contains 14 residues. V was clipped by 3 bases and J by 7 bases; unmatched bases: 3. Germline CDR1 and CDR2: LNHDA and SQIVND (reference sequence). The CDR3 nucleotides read TGTGCCAGTAGTATTCTAGCGGGAGCGAATGAGCAGTTCTTC. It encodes CASSILAGANEQFF. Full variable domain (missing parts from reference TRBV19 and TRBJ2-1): DGGITQSPKYLFRKEGQNVTLSCEQNLNHDAMYWYRQDPGQGLRLIYYSQIVNDFQKGDIAEGYSVSREKKESFPLTVTSAQKNPTAFYLCASSILAGANEQFFGPGTRLTVL.

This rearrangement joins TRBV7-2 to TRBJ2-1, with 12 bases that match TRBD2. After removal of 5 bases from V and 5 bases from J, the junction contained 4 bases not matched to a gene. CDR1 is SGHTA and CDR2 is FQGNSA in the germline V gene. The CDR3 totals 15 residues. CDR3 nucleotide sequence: TGTGCCAGCAGCCCGGGACTAGCGGGTCACAATGAGCAGTTCTTC. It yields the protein CASSPGLAGHNEQFF.

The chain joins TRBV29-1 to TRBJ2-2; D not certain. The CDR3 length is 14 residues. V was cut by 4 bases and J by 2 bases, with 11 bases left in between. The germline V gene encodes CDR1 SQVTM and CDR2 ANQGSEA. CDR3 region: CSVAETLNTGELFF. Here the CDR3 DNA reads TGCAGCGTTGCCGAGACTCTTAACACCGGGGAGCTGTTTTTT.

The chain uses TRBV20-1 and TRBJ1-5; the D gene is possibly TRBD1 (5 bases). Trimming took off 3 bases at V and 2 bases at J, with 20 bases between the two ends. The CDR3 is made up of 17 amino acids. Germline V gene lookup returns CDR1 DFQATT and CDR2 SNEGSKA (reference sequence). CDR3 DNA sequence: TGCAGTGCTAGTGGGGCCTTCGGGGTTTTAGGCAATCAGCCCCAGCATTTT. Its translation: CSASGAFGVLGNQPQHF.

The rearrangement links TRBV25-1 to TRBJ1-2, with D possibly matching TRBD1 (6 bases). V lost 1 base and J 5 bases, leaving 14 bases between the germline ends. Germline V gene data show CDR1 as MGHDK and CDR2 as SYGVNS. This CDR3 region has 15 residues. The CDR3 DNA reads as TGTGCCAGCAGTGAATTGGGGGGGCCAGGTTATGGCTACACCTTC. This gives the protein CASSELGGPGYGYTF.

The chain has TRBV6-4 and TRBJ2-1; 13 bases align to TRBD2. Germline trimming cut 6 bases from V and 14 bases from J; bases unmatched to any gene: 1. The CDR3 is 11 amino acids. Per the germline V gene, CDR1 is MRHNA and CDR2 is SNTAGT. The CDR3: CASRGTSGEFF. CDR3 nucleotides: TGTGCCAGCAGGGGGACTAGCGGGGAGTTCTTC.